Listed here are 17 T cell receptor beta chains from one sample, sequenced in a study of cytotoxic CD8 clonotypes in ibrutinib-treated CLL. Profiled with immunoSEQ multiplex PCR; TCRdb holds only in-frame clones, not every one. The top ten clones hold about 5.3% of a sample with about 300,000 clones, approximately 79% of them seen once. The starting material was PBMCs, obtained at disease progression, from a patient treated with ibrutinib. These receptors were collected from a human donor with chronic lymphocytic leukemia.

The J gene is TRBJ2-2, the V gene TRBV7-3; D is undetermined. The germline V gene has CDR1 SGHTA and CDR2 FQGTGA. V lost 5 bases, J lost 6 bases, and 7 bases lay in between. This CDR3 comprises 12 residues. In DNA, the CDR3 is TGTGCCAGCAGCATTGGGGCCGGGGAGCTGTTTTTT. Its translation is CASSIGAGELFF.

The V gene is TRBV2, the J gene TRBJ1-6; D is perhaps TRBD1 (5 bases). This CDR3 contains 17 residues. The V and J ends lost 5 bases and 0 bases respectively, with 14 bases between them. CDR1 SNHLY and CDR2 FYNNEI come from the germline V gene. The CDR3 here is CASSRGLGSSYNSPLHF. The CDR3 DNA follows: TGTGCCAGCAGTCGGGGACTCGGGAGCTCCTATAATTCACCCCTCCACTTT.

The rearrangement links TRBV19 to TRBJ2-7; 11 positions agree with TRBD2. Germline V gene lookup returns CDR1 LNHDA and CDR2 SQIVND (reference sequence). The CDR3 has 14 amino acids. V shed 3 bases and J 6 bases; nucleotides not matched to a gene: 4. The CDR3 DNA reads as TGTGCCAGTAGTATCAGACTAGCGGGAAGCGAGCAGTACTTC. Residues: CASSIRLAGSEQYF.

This sequence joins TRBV28 and TRBJ1-2; D is unclear. V gave up 7 bases and J gave up 5 bases, with 14 bases separating them. Per the germline V gene, CDR1 is MDHEN and CDR2 is SYDVKM. CDR3 size: 13 residues. The CDR3, as DNA: TGTGCCAGCACCGGCGGGCGCCTTTATGGCTACACCTTC. It encodes CASTGGRLYGYTF.

This rearrangement joins TRBV7-2 to TRBJ2-3; 7 nucleotides match TRBD2. V gave up 0 bases and J gave up 0 bases; unmatched junction bases: 3. Per germline, CDR1 SGHTA and CDR2 FQGNSA. The CDR3 totals 16 residues. Here the CDR3 DNA reads TGTGCCAGCAGCTTAGCAGCGGGACTTAGCACAGATACGCAGTATTTT. Protein sequence: CASSLAAGLSTDTQYF. The whole variable domain, filled in from reference TRBV7-2 and TRBJ2-3, reads GAGVSQSPSNKVTEKGKDVELRCDPISGHTALYWYRQSLGQGLEFLIYFQGNSAPDKSGLPSDRFSAERTGGSVSTLTIQRTQQEDSAVYLCASSLAAGLSTDTQYFGPGTRLTVL.

This clone was recorded a few times. This sequence joins TRBV29-1 and TRBJ2-5; D perhaps matches TRBD1 (5 bases). V was cut by 2 bases and J by 5 bases, with 12 bases left in between. The CDR3 has 13 amino acids. Germline CDR1 is SQVTM and CDR2 is ANQGSEA. The CDR3 DNA reads as TGCAGCGTTGAAAGGACACCGAGGGAGACCCAGTACTTC. It encodes CSVERTPRETQYF. The complete variable domain, with remaining parts taken from reference TRBV29-1 and TRBJ2-5, reads SAVISQKPSRDICQRGTSLTIQCQVDSQVTMMFWYRQQPGQSLTLIATANQGSEATYESGFVIDKFPISRPNLTFSTLTVSNMSPEDSSIYLCSVERTPRETQYFGPGTRLLVL.

The chain has TRBV7-2 and TRBJ1-2; D unclear. This CDR3 is built from 11 residues. V lost 4 bases and J 5 bases, leaving 5 bases between the germline ends. Germline V gene sequence: CDR1 SGHTA, CDR2 FQGNSA. CDR3 loop: CASSSGYGYTF. CDR3 DNA sequence: TGTGCCAGCAGCTCAGGTTATGGCTACACCTTC.

The rearrangement links TRBV5-1 to TRBJ1-5; D ambiguous. The V gene's germline CDR1 is SGHRS and CDR2 YFSETQ. Between the trimmed V and J ends, which lost 7 bases and 7 bases, there was a span of 6 bases. This CDR3 has 10 amino acids. The CDR3 region is CASQDQPQHF. The CDR3 DNA sequence: TGCGCCAGCCAAGACCAGCCCCAGCATTTT.

This rearrangement joins TRBV5-1 to TRBJ2-2; D is unresolved. The CDR3 consists of 12 residues. In germline, CDR1 is SGHRS, CDR2 YFSETQ. Trimming shortened V by 0 bases and J by 7 bases, and 4 bases separated the two germline ends. The CDR3 is CASSLVGGELFF. The CDR3 DNA follows: TGCGCCAGCAGCTTGGTGGGCGGGGAGCTGTTTTTT.

The CDR3 is CATSRPTGGYGYGYTF. Here the CDR3 DNA reads TGTGCCACCAGCAGACCGACAGGGGGCTATGGCTATGGCTACACCTTC. The V call is TRBV15, the J call TRBJ1-2, with 10 bases that match TRBD1. The CDR3 sequence is 16 residues long. The ends lost 2 bases at V and 4 bases at J; junction bases unmatched: 7. Germline assignment: CDR1 LNHNV and CDR2 YYDKDF (reference sequence).

The chain recombines TRBV27 with TRBJ2-7, with 10 nucleotides matching TRBD2. There are 15 residues in the CDR3. Unmatched junction bases numbered 4, after V lost 2 bases and J lost 3 bases. The germline V gene has CDR1 MNHEY and CDR2 SMNVEV (reference sequence). The CDR3 DNA reads as TGTGCCAGCAGTTTAAGGGCTAGCGGGAGCTACGAGCAGTACTTC. Protein sequence: CASSLRASGSYEQYF.

The genes are TRBV11-2 and TRBJ2-2; tentatively, D is TRBD1 (5 bases). CDR1 is SGHAT and CDR2 is FQNNGV in the germline V gene. With 5 bases removed from V and 5 bases from J, the gap between germline ends came to 15 bases. CDR3 size: 15 residues. DNA of the CDR3: TGTGCCAGCAGCCGGGTGGTAGGGGTGACCGGGGAGCTGTTTTTT. This gives the protein CASSRVVGVTGELFF.

As DNA, the CDR3 is TGTGCCAGCAGTTCGGTTGCAACTAATGAAAAACTGTTTTTT. It encodes CASSSVATNEKLFF. This chain joins TRBV6-5 and TRBJ1-4; D ambiguous. Trimming took 4 bases from V and 0 from J, leaving 6 bases between them. In germline, CDR1 is MNHEY, CDR2 SVGAGI. The CDR3 loop spans 14 amino acids.

The chain joins TRBV5-1 to TRBJ2-3; possible D gene TRBD2, 6 bases. The germline V gene encodes CDR1 SGHRS and CDR2 YFSETQ. V lost 0 bases and J lost 0, with 11 bases in between. This CDR3 comprises 16 residues. CDR3 nucleotide sequence: TGCGCCAGCAGCTTGGCCTGGGCGGGGAGCACAGATACGCAGTATTTT. Protein: CASSLAWAGSTDTQYF.

This clone was counted once. This chain uses TRBV19 with TRBJ1-5, with D possibly matching TRBD1 (5 bases). Germline V gene sequence: CDR1 LNHDA, CDR2 SQIVND (reference sequence). CDR3 length: 15 amino acids. The V gene lost 3 bases and the J gene lost 0 bases, with 9 bases spanning the gap. CDR3 region: CASSIGATSNQPQHF. CDR3 sequence (DNA): TGTGCCAGTAGTATTGGGGCAACTAGCAATCAGCCCCAGCATTTT.

The chain combines TRBV5-1 with TRBJ2-1, with a possible D match to TRBD1 (6 bases). Trimming pared 2 bases from V and 3 bases from J, leaving 9 bases between. Germline assignment: CDR1 SGHRS and CDR2 YFSETQ. The CDR3 sequence is 14 residues long. The CDR3 DNA sequence: TGCGCCAGCAGCTTTAAAGGGGGCTACAATGAGCAGTTCTTC. Protein: CASSFKGGYNEQFF.

The chain links TRBV7-9 to TRBJ2-6; no clear D gene. V gave up 3 bases and J gave up 0 bases, with 12 bases separating them. CDR3 size: 17 residues. Per the germline V gene, CDR1 is SEHNR and CDR2 is FQNEAQ (reference sequence). DNA for the CDR3: TGTGCCAGCAGCTTCGGTAAGCGTGTCTCTGGGGCCAACGTCCTGACTTTC. Translated: CASSFGKRVSGANVLTF.